These T cell receptor beta chains were read from a single sample in a study of cytomegalovirus exposure and HLA in healthy donors. TCRdb's copy holds only in-frame clones and misses some; the assay was immunoSEQ multiplex PCR. The sample shows about 280,000 clones, 88% of them seen only once. The sequenced material came from PBMCs. These receptors originate from a woman aged 18-29 years in good health and CMV-seronegative. CDR3s include the opening cysteine and the closing phenylalanine or tryptophan. The D gene is left open where the match is weak. Not all rows give a size; the values are once, few, many and, for expanded clones, a class.

d_call	clone_size	j_call	v_call	cdr3_aa	cdr3_nt
-	-	TRBJ2-7	TRBV7-2	CASSSTGEFYEQYF	TGTGCCAGCAGCTCAACGGGGGAGTTCTACGAGCAGTACTTC
TRBD2	-	TRBJ2-1	TRBV6-5	CASSYSGRGNEQFF	TGTGCCAGCAGTTACTCGGGGAGGGGCAATGAGCAGTTCTTC
TRBD1	-	TRBJ2-5	TRBV19	CASSPGQGWETQYF	TGTGCCAGTAGTCCCGGACAGGGGTGGGAGACCCAGTACTTC
TRBD1	-	TRBJ2-7	TRBV19	CASSMRGPYEQYF	TGTGCCAGTAGTATGAGGGGGCCCTACGAGCAGTACTTC
TRBD1	-	TRBJ1-2	TRBV19	CASSLRWTGKRANYGYTF	TGTGCCAGTAGTCTTCGTTGGACAGGGAAGCGGGCTAACTATGGCTACACCTTC
TRBD2	-	TRBJ2-3	TRBV5-1	CASSTGTSGSLDTQYF	TGCGCCAGCAGCACCGGGACTAGCGGGAGTTTGGATACGCAGTATTTT
TRBD1	-	TRBJ2-7	TRBV6-1	CASSIGQGGINEQYF	TGTGCCAGCAGTATCGGACAGGGGGGAATTAATGAGCAGTACTTC
TRBD1	-	TRBJ2-2	TRBV19	CASSRDRGNGELFF	TGTGCCAGTAGTAGGGACAGGGGTAACGGGGAGCTGTTTTTT
TRBD2	-	TRBJ2-1	TRBV11-2	CASSPGTSGLNEQFF	TGTGCCAGCAGCCCCGGGACTAGCGGCCTCAATGAGCAGTTCTTC
TRBD1	once	TRBJ1-1	TRBV4-1	CASSQDVETGIYPDTEAFF	TGCGCCAGCAGCCAAGACGTCGAGACAGGGATTTACCCAGACACTGAAGCTTTCTTT
-	once	TRBJ2-3	TRBV6-5	CASGDSTPTDTQYF	TGTGCCAGCGGGGACTCTACCCCCACAGATACGCAGTATTTT
-	-	TRBJ2-7	TRBV4-3	CASSQEGRGSPAWEQYF	TGCGCCAGCAGCCAAGAAGGTCGCGGCAGCCCCGCGTGGGAGCAGTACTTC
-	-	TRBJ2-2	TRBV11-2	CASSLFPANTGELFF	TGTGCCAGCAGCTTATTCCCCGCGAACACCGGGGAGCTGTTTTTT
-	-	TRBJ2-7	TRBV9	CASSVGAGPYEQYF	TGTGCCAGCAGCGTAGGAGCGGGTCCCTACGAGCAGTACTTC
-	-	TRBJ2-1	TRBV27	CASSFEGATYNEQFF	TGTGCCAGCAGTTTCGAGGGTGCAACCTACAATGAGCAGTTCTTC
-	few	TRBJ2-7	TRBV28	CASSSGTTYEQYF	TGTGCCAGCAGTTCCGGGACAACCTACGAGCAGTACTTC
TRBD2	-	TRBJ2-1	TRBV7-3	CASSHSGSSYNEQFF	TGTGCCAGCAGCCATAGCGGGAGCTCCTACAATGAGCAGTTCTTC
TRBD2	-	TRBJ2-2	TRBV5-1	CASSLMPIAGGTGELFF	TGCGCCAGCAGCTTGATGCCGATAGCGGGAGGCACCGGGGAGCTGTTTTTT
TRBD1	-	TRBJ1-2	TRBV7-6	CASSSNTGQGSYGYTF	TGTGCCAGCAGCTCGAACACGGGACAGGGGAGCTATGGCTACACCTTC
TRBD1	-	TRBJ1-6	TRBV5-1	CASSLDPGQGSPLHF	TGCGCCAGCAGCTTGGATCCCGGACAGGGGTCACCCCTCCACTTT